This record covers a single TCR beta chain. CDR3 length: 15 amino acids. V dropped 10 bases and J dropped 5; count of bases not matched to a gene: 13. Germline CDR1 and CDR2: ENHRY and SYGVKD. The data derive from a study of blood T cell repertoires in COVID-19. Original data processing: Amplified reference gene primers provided the basis for estimating nucleated cell counts. Profiled with immunoSEQ multiplex PCR; TCRdb holds only in-frame clones, not every one. V and J calls and clone size follow that table, whereas D and trimming were derived from the DNA. The table records about 75,000 clones, around 74% of them present only once.

Sequencing was carried out using peripheral blood. The chain links TRBV10-3 to TRBJ2-3, with TRBD2 matching over 9 bases. The source is a woman over 75 with active or convalescent COVID-19. The CDR3 is CATTFSGRQVDTQYF. The CDR3 DNA follows: TGTGCCACCACATTTAGCGGGAGACAGGTAGATACGCAGTATTTT.